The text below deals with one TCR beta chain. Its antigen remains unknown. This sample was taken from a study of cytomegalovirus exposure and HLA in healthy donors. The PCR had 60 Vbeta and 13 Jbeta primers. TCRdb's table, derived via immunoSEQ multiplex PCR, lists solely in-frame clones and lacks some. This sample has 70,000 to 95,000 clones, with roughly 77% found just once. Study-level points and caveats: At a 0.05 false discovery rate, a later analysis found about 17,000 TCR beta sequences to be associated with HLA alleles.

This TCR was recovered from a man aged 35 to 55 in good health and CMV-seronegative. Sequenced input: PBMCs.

The CDR3 coding sequence is TGTGCCAGCAGCCTCAGGGGGCGCAACACCGGGGAGCTGTTTTTT. It translates to CASSLRGRNTGELFF. The chain couples TRBV7-9 to TRBJ2-2, with 8 bases matching TRBD1. The CDR3 totals 15 residues. J lost 2 bases, V lost 5 bases, and 4 bases had no gene match. The V gene's germline CDR1 is SEHNR and CDR2 FQNEAQ (reference sequence).